Listed below are T cell receptor beta chains from one sample, sequenced in a study of early T cells in non-severe SARS-CoV-2 infection. One entry per CDR3 protein results from TCRdb running MiXCR on the 5' RACE reads. Of more than 90,000 distinct CDR3 sequences detected, about 13% appear once; the ten largest clones hold around 2.4%. Sequences were obtained from whole blood. Every receptor here comes from an adult who was a healthcare worker with PCR-confirmed SARS-CoV-2 infection or an uninfected control (not recorded which). Both conserved end residues are part of each CDR3. The D gene is left open where the match is weak. Only some rows state a clone size, as once, few, many or a class for expanded clones.

>-|TRBJ2-2|-|TRBV11-3
TGTGCCAGCAGCTATTCGGGGGACACCGGGGAGCTGTTTTTT
CASSYSGDTGELFF
>-|TRBJ2-2|-|TRBV18
TGTGTCAGCTCACCATCGGCCGGGGAGCTGTTTTTT
CVSSPSAGELFF
>-|TRBJ2-3|-|TRBV15
TGTGCCACCAGCAGAGAGAAACTAGTCAGCCCCACAGATACGCAGTATTTT
CATSREKLVSPTDTQYF
>many|TRBJ1-1|TRBD1|TRBV6-1
TGTGCCAGCAGCGGTGGGGGACAGGGCATGTACACTGAAGCTTTCTTT
CASSGGGQGMYTEAFF
>-|TRBJ2-5|TRBD2|TRBV6-2/TRBV6-3
TGTGCCAGCAGTCCCCGGACTAGCCAGGAGACCCAGTACTTC
CASSPRTSQETQYF
>many|TRBJ1-6|TRBD1|TRBV7-9
TGTGCCAGCAGACCCCAAGCTAGGGGGCTTAATTCACCCCTCCACTTT
CASRPQARGLNSPLHF
>-|TRBJ2-5|-|TRBV7-7
TGTGCTAGCAGCTTAGTGATAACAGCCCAAGAGACCCAGTACTTC
CASSLVITAQETQYF
>-|TRBJ1-1|-|TRBV12-2
TGTGCAAGTCGCTTATGGGTCAGGCGCACTGAAGCTTTCTTT
CASRLWVRRTEAFF
>-|TRBJ2-3|-|TRBV9
TGTGCCAGCAGCGTAGCCAAGTCCGCAGATACGCAGTATTTT
CASSVAKSADTQYF
>few|TRBJ2-4|TRBD2|TRBV12-3/TRBV12-4
TGTGCCAGCAGCCTGGGACTGGGACTACAACTAGCCAAAAACATTCAGTACTTC
CASSLGLGLQLAKNIQYF
>few|TRBJ1-1|-|TRBV5-6
TGTGCCAGCATAAGGGGGGCGGACACTGAAGCTTTCTTT
CASIRGADTEAFF
>-|TRBJ2-7|-|TRBV11-2
TGTGCCAGCAGCTCTAGGACCGCATCTCGGCAGTACTTC
CASSSRTASRQYF
>many|TRBJ1-2|-|TRBV2
TGTGCCTTGAGGTGGGGCTACACCTTC
CALRWGYTF
>many|TRBJ1-2|-|TRBV20-1
TGCAGTGCTAGGGACAGCTATGGCTACACCTTC
CSARDSYGYTF
>many|TRBJ1-1|TRBD1|TRBV6-6
TGTGCCAGCAGTTACGGGGACAGAAAAGCTTTCTTT
CASSYGDRKAFF
>-|TRBJ1-1|-|TRBV29-1
TGCAGCGTTGACGGTCCTAACACTGAAGCTTTCTTT
CSVDGPNTEAFF
>few|TRBJ1-5|TRBD1|TRBV20-1
TGCAGTGCTAGAATTTACTGGACCGGGACAGGTGACAATCAGCCCCAGCATTTT
CSARIYWTGTGDNQPQHF
>many|TRBJ2-5|-|TRBV14
TGTGCCAGCAGCCAAGACAGGGGAGAGACCCAGTACTTC
CASSQDRGETQYF
>-|TRBJ2-3|-|TRBV11-3
TGTGCCAGCAGCTTAGGCGGGACAGCCAGCACAGATACGCAGTATTTT
CASSLGGTASTDTQYF
>few|TRBJ2-7|TRBD2|TRBV27
TGTGCCAGCAGCCCTAGCGGGGGGACCTACGAGCAGTACTTC
CASSPSGGTYEQYF
>-|TRBJ2-1|TRBD1|TRBV7-2
TGTGCCAGCAGACCGTCCCGGGACAGCAACAATGAGCAGTTCTTC
CASRPSRDSNNEQFF
>-|TRBJ2-1|-|TRBV4-1
TGCGCCAGCAGCCACCGACCCCTCGATGAGCAGTTCTTC
CASSHRPLDEQFF
>many|TRBJ1-5|TRBD1|TRBV27
TGTGCCAGCAGTTCCACAGGGGTCAATCAGCCCCAGCATTTT
CASSSTGVNQPQHF
>-|TRBJ2-1|TRBD2|TRBV20-1
TGCAGTGCTAGAGGGGAGGGGTCCTACAATGAGCAGTTCTTC
CSARGEGSYNEQFF
>many|TRBJ2-5|TRBD2|TRBV11-2
TGTGCCAGCAGCCCCTCGAGCGGGGGGGTAGAGACCCAGTACTTC
CASSPSSGGVETQYF
>many|TRBJ2-5|TRBD1|TRBV9
TGTGCCAGCAGCATTAGGGACAGCGAAGAGACCCAGTACTTC
CASSIRDSEETQYF
>few|TRBJ2-3|-|TRBV10-1
TGCGCCAGCAGTGAGGGGCCGGCAGCTGCGCAGTATTTT
CASSEGPAAAQYF
>many|TRBJ2-3|TRBD2|TRBV20-1
TGCAGTGCTAGCGAAGGTGGCGGGGGGATACACACAGATACGCAGTATTTT
CSASEGGGGIHTDTQYF
>few|TRBJ2-4|-|TRBV2
TGTGCCAGCAGGGGGGGAAACATTCAGTACTTC
CASRGGNIQYF
>few|TRBJ1-6|-|TRBV21-1
TGTGCCAGCAGCCCACCGGGACAAAAGCAGAAATTGGCACCCCTCCACTTT
CASSPPGQKQKLAPLHF